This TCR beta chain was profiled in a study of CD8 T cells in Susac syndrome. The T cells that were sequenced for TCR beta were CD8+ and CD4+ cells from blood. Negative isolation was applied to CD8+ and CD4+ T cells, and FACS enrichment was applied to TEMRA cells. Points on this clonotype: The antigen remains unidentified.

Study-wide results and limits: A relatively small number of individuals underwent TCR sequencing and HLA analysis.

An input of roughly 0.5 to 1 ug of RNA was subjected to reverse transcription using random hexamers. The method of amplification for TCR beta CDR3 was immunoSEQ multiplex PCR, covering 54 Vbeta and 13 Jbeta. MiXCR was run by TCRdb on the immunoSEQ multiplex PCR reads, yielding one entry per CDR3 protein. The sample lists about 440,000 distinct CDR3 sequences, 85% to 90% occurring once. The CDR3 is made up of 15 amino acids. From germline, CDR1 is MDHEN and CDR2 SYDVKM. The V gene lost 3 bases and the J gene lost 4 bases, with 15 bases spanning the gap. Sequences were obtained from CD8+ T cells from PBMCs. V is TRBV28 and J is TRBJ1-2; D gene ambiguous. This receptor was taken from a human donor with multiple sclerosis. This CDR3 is CASSLTTAGSYGYTF. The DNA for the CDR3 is TGTGCCAGCAGTTTGACGACCGCTGGTAGCTATGGCTACACCTTC.